This passage covers 14 T cell receptor beta chains from one sample sequenced in a study of a mutant IDH1 vaccine in newly diagnosed glioma (dated by TCRdb to the early 2020s). These receptors' antigens are unknown. The time point tag for this specimen amounts to: week 11, during vaccination. Each vaccine dose, consisting of 300 ug of a 20-mer mutant IDH1 peptide in Montanide, was administered subcutaneously with topical imiquimod. Libraries were built with the immunoSEQ multiplex PCR assay. TCRdb holds this immuneACCESS table with in-frame rearrangements only. Some clones are missing; in checked studies, unresolved V genes explain under half, and the rest has no known cause. The sample table shows fewer than 65,000 clones, and over 70% are seen once. The leading ten clones occupy approximately 5.9% of the sample. Here the sequenced sample was PBMCs, taken from a glioma patient whose treatment included an IDH1 peptide vaccine. The source of these receptors is a man aged 50-60 years with glioma.

V is TRBV10-3 and J is TRBJ1-1; perhaps TRBD1 as D (6 bases). CDR3 length: 13 amino acids. Germline CDR1 reads ENHRY; CDR2 reads SYGVKD. Trimming cost V 10 bases and J 1 base, with 13 bases left between them. The CDR3 bases are TGTGCCACACAGGGTTTGGCGAACACTGAAGCTTTCTTT. As protein: CATQGLANTEAFF.

V and J are TRBV4-3 and TRBJ2-3; D is uncertain. V was pared by 0 bases and J by 1 base, with 11 bases between. There are 16 residues in the CDR3. The germline V gene has CDR1 LGHNA and CDR2 YSLEER. The chain's CDR3 is CASSQDHGIRTDTQYF. In DNA form, the CDR3 reads TGCGCCAGCAGCCAAGATCACGGAATCCGCACAGATACGCAGTATTTT.

The chain uses TRBV5-6 and TRBJ1-1; D ambiguous. Germline-derived CDR1 and CDR2 are SGHDT and YYEEEE. V was trimmed by 4 bases and J by 2 bases, leaving 15 bases between them. CDR3 length: 15 residues. The CDR3 DNA sequence: TGTGCCAGCAGCCCCTTATCGTCGATCAACACTGAAGCTTTCTTT. This encodes CASSPLSSINTEAFF.

The V call is TRBV28, the J call TRBJ2-5; tentative D call: TRBD1 (6 bases). Germline CDR1 is MDHEN and CDR2 is SYDVKM. Trimming shortened V by 4 bases and J by 5 bases, and 29 bases separated the two germline ends. The CDR3 is made up of 19 amino acids. Written as DNA, the CDR3 is TGTGCCAGCAGTTACCTATTACAGGGTCGCCCCACCATCGGGGAGACCCAGTACTTC. Translation: CASSYLLQGRPTIGETQYF. Filled out from reference TRBV28 and TRBJ2-5, the complete variable domain reads DVKVTQSSRYLVKRTGEKVFLECVQDMDHENMFWYRQDPGLGLRLIYFSYDVKMKEKGDIPEGYSVSREKKERFSLILESASTNQTSMYLCASSYLLQGRPTIGETQYFGPGTRLLVL.

This sequence joins TRBV5-1 and TRBJ2-3, with D possibly TRBD2 on 6 matching bases. From germline, CDR1 is SGHRS and CDR2 YFSETQ. V was pared by 9 bases and J by 3 bases, with 17 bases between. This CDR3 comprises 14 residues. CDR3 loop: CATRLTSFTDTQYF. CDR3 nucleotides: TGCGCCACCAGGTTGACTAGTTTTACAGATACGCAGTATTTT.

V is TRBV6-6 and J is TRBJ1-5, with a tentative D call TRBD1 (6 bases). Trimming pared 7 bases from V and 3 bases from J, leaving 10 bases between. The germline CDR1 and CDR2 sequences are MNHNY and SVGAGI (reference sequence). The CDR3 is 13 amino acids. The CDR3 region has the DNA TGTGCCAGCAATGGACAGCCCAATCAGCCCCAGCATTTT. Translating gives CASNGQPNQPQHF.

CDR3 sequence: CSVVPMSGYTF. CDR3 DNA: TGCAGCGTTGTTCCGATGTCTGGCTACACCTTC. The chain employs TRBV29-1 and TRBJ1-2; no firm D call. This CDR3 spans 11 amino acids. Per the germline V gene, CDR1 is SQVTM and CDR2 is ANQGSEA. Deletions cut 4 bases from V and 7 bases from J, with 10 bases between.

The chain combines TRBV5-1 with TRBJ1-6; D is uncertain. The V end was cut by 2 bases, the J end by 7 bases, with 4 bases between. Germline CDR1 is SGHRS and CDR2 is YFSETQ. The CDR3 has 12 amino acids. The CDR3 sequence is CASSFQNSPLHF. The CDR3 region has the DNA TGCGCCAGCAGCTTTCAGAATTCACCCCTCCACTTT.

This clone occurred once. This rearrangement joins TRBV7-2 to TRBJ2-7; possibly TRBD2 for D (6 bases). Trimming removed 4 bases at V and 9 bases at J, with 19 bases between. The germline gives CDR1 SGHTA, CDR2 FQGNSA. The CDR3 spans 14 residues. The CDR3 loop reads CASSSPGLTVVQYF. Written as DNA, the CDR3 is TGTGCCAGCAGCTCACCGGGACTGACGGTCGTGCAGTACTTC. Full variable domain (missing parts from reference TRBV7-2 and TRBJ2-7): GAGVSQSPSNKVTEKGKDVELRCDPISGHTALYWYRQSLGQGLEFLIYFQGNSAPDKSGLPSDRFSAERTGGSVSTLTIQRTQQEDSAVYLCASSSPGLTVVQYFGPGTRLTVT.

The chain carries TRBV10-3 and TRBJ2-3; TRBD2 aligns across 13 bases. The V segment lost 3 bases and the J segment 0 bases; nucleotides outside the gene matches: 9. Germline loops: CDR1 ENHRY, CDR2 SYGVKD. There are 19 residues in the CDR3. The CDR3 DNA reads TGTGCCATCAGTGATCTTACTAGCGGGAGGGCCCTTAGCACAGATACGCAGTATTTT. It translates to CAISDLTSGRALSTDTQYF.

This clone was detected a few times. At one end, the junction sequence differs from germline, possibly due to a read error. V and J are TRBV7-9 and TRBJ1-2; D gene ambiguous. Germline V lookup: CDR1 SEHNR, CDR2 FQNEAQ (reference sequence). This CDR3 contains 11 residues. The DNA for the CDR3 is TGTGCCAGCAGCCCCCATTCTCTGGAGAACTTC. Translating gives CASSPHSLENF.

This sequence joins TRBV19 and TRBJ2-2; D tentatively reads TRBD1 or TRBD2 (5 bases each). Germline CDR1 LNHDA, CDR2 SQIVND (reference sequence). V was trimmed by 7 bases and J by 6 bases, leaving 12 bases between them. The CDR3 runs 13 residues. The CDR3 DNA follows: TGTGCCAGTAATCAGGGAGTAGCCGGGGAGCTGTTTTTT. It is translated as CASNQGVAGELFF.

CDR3 nucleotide sequence: TGTGCCAGTAGTATCAGTGGGGCCAACGTCCTGACTTTC. It specifies CASSISGANVLTF. The gene calls are TRBV19 and TRBJ2-6; D is unclear. V dropped 3 bases and J dropped 3 bases, with 3 bases sitting between them. Germline assignment: CDR1 LNHDA and CDR2 SQIVND (reference sequence). This CDR3 is 13 amino acids long.

This rearrangement joins TRBV5-1 to TRBJ2-2, with a weak D call TRBD1 (6 bases). Germline V CDR1 and CDR2: SGHRS, YFSETQ. This CDR3 has 16 residues. V lost 3 bases and J lost 4, with 16 bases in between. The CDR3 coding sequence is TGCGCCAGCAGCTCAACACAGGGCCCAAGCACCGGGGAGCTGTTTTTT. Protein product: CASSSTQGPSTGELFF.